This TCR beta chain was sequenced in a study of blood T cell repertoires in COVID-19. Study-wide background: From the United States, Italy and Spain came samples of acute and convalescent COVID-19.

Authors' methods: Reference gene primer amplification gave nucleated cell count estimates. Some clones are missing from TCRdb's copy, which holds only in-frame ones; the method was immunoSEQ multiplex PCR. V and J calls plus clone size are reproduced from that table; the DNA served to infer D and trimming. This table holds approximately 250,000 clones, around 88% found once. All enrollees were roughly 18 to 89 years old and from around 25 US areas. Each participant's cohort was designated according to participant-reported clinical history. CDR1 and CDR2 from the germline V gene are SEHNR and FQNEAQ (reference sequence). V gave up 1 base and J gave up 0 bases, with 16 bases separating them. CDR3 length equals 18 residues.

The chain links TRBV7-9 to TRBJ1-3, with D possibly matching TRBD1 (5 bases). The material sequenced was PBMCs or T cells enriched from blood (not recorded which). The receptor comes from a woman between 40 and 55 years old with acute COVID-19. As DNA, the CDR3 is TGTGCCAGCAGCTTAGAACGGTGGGGCTCAAACTCTGGAAACACCATATATTTT. It codes for CASSLERWGSNSGNTIYF. The full variable domain, with the rest looked up from reference TRBV7-9 and TRBJ1-3, is DTGVSQNPRHKITKRGQNVTFRCDPISEHNRLYWYRQTLGQGPEFLTYFQNEAQLEKSRLLSDRFSAERPKGSFSTLEIQRTEQGDSAMYLCASSLERWGSNSGNTIYFGEGSWLTVV.